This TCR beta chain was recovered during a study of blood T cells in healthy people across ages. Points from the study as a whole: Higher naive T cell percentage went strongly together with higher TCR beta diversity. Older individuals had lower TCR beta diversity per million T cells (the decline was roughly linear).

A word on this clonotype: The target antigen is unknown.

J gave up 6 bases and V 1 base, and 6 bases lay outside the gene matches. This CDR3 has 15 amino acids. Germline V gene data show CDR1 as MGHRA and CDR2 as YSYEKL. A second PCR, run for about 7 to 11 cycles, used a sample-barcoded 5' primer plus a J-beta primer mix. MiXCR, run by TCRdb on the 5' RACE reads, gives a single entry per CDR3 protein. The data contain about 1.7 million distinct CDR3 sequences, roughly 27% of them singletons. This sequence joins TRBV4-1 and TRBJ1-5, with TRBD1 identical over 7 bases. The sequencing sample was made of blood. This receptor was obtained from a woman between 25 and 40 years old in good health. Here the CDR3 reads CASSQGRGGGQPQHF. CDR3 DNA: TGCGCCAGCAGCCAAGGGAGAGGGGGCGGTCAGCCCCAGCATTTT.